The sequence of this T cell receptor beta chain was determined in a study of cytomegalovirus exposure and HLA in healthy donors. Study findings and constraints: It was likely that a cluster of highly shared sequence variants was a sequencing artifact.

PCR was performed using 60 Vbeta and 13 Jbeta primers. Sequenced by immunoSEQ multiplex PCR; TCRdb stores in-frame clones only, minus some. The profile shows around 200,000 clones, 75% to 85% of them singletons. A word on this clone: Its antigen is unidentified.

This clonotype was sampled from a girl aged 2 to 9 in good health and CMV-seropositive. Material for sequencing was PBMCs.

CDR3 bases: TGTGCAAGTCGCTTAACACGGGGCGGGGAGGAGCGCGTCACAGATACGCAGTATTTT. Its translation: CASRLTRGGEERVTDTQYF. This chain uses TRBV12-2 with TRBJ2-3; no DNA check was done on the table's D call, TRBD2. TRBV12-2 is a recognized pseudogene. The CDR3 is 19 residues long.